The TCR beta chain under discussion was sequenced for a study of T cells in tumors after PD-1 blockade. Produced via immunoSEQ multiplex PCR; TCRdb's table is partial and in-frame only. The sample consists of about 12,000 clones, about 60% of them appearing once. The clonotype originates from a human donor with basal cell carcinoma. Source: tumor tissue, taken before anti-PD-1 treatment.

The CDR3 loop is CSASLLETQYF. The DNA for the CDR3 is TGCAGTGCTAGTCTCCTAGAGACCCAGTACTTC. This chain links TRBV20-1 with TRBJ2-5; D gene uncertain. V lost 3 bases to trimming and J lost 4 bases, with 6 bases between them. In germline, CDR1 is DFQATT, CDR2 SNEGSKA (reference sequence). The CDR3 covers 11 residues.